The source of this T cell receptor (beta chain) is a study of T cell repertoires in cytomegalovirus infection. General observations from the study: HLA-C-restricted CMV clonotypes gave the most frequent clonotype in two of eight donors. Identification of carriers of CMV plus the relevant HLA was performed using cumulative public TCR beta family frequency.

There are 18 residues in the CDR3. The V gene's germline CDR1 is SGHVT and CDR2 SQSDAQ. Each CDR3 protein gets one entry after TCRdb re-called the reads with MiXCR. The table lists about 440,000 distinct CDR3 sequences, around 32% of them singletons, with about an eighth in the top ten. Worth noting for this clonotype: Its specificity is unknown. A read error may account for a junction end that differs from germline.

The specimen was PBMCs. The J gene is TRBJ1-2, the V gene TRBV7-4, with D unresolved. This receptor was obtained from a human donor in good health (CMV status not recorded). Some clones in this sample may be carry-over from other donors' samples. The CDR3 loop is CTSSHQVGNGRSYYGYTF. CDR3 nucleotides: TGTACCAGCAGCCATCAGGTGGGAAATGGAAGGAGCTACTATGGCTACACCTTC.